This TCR beta chain was captured by sequencing in a study of Ad26.COV2.S vaccination and SARS-CoV-2 variants. Profiled with immunoSEQ multiplex PCR; TCRdb holds only in-frame clones, not every one. The sample holds about 100,000 clones; around 80% are singletons and the top ten take roughly 17%. A word on this clone: Its target is unknown.

Whole-study findings and limits: Measures of TCR breadth and depth may have fallen short of total T cell responses. Individuals receiving vaccine had higher spike-specific TCR breadth than placebo recipients did.

The CDR3 sequence is 12 residues long. V gave up 3 bases and J gave up 14 bases, with 11 bases separating them. Germline V CDR1 and CDR2: LNHDA, SQIVND (reference sequence). This specimen was peripheral blood, taken after recovery from COVID-19. This receptor was obtained from a human donor who had recovered from COVID-19. This rearrangement joins TRBV19 to TRBJ1-6; D gene ambiguous. The CDR3 reads CASSMGGSALHF. The CDR3 DNA reads as TGTGCCAGTAGTATGGGTGGAAGTGCCCTCCACTTT.